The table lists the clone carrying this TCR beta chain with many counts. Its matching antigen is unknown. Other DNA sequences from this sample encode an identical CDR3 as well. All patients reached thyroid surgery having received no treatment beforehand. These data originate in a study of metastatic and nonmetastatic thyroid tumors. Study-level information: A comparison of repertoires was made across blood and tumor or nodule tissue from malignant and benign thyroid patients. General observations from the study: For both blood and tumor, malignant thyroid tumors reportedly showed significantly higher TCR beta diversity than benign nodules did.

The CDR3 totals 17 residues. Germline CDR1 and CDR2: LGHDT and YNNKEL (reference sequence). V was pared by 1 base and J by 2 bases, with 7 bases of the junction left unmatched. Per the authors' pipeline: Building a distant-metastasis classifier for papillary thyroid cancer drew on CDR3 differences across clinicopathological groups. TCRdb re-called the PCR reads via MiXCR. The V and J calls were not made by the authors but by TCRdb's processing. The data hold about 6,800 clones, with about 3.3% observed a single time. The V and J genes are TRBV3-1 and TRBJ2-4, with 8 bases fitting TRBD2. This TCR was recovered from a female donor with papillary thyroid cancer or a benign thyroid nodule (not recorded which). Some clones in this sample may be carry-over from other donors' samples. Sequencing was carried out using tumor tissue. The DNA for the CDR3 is TGTGCCAGCAGCCAAGGGGGGACTAGTCGATCCAAAAACATTCAGTACTTC. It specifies CASSQGGTSRSKNIQYF.